These 16 T cell receptor beta chains came from one sample sequenced in a study of identical twins. Using its own MiXCR run on the 5' RACE reads, TCRdb lists one record per CDR3 protein. This sample has around 500,000 distinct CDR3 sequences, with about 14% found just once. Separately, the same data were catalogued under a study of yellow fever vaccine responses in identical twins.

Sequencing was performed on CD4+ T cells sorted from blood. The receptors derive from a woman between 18 and 29 years old in good health.

The chain employs TRBV7-9 and TRBJ2-2, with a tentative D call TRBD2 (6 bases). This CDR3 is 15 amino acids long. The V end was cut by 5 bases, the J end by 1 base, with 11 bases between. Germline values: CDR1 SEHNR, CDR2 FQNEAQ (reference sequence). The CDR3 bases are TGTGCCAGCAGCCCCCGACTAGAGAACACCGGGGAGCTGTTTTTT. Its translation: CASSPRLENTGELFF.

The chain links TRBV10-3 to TRBJ1-1; D might be TRBD1 (6 bases). The CDR3 is made up of 14 amino acids. Germline CDR1 is ENHRY and CDR2 is SYGVKD. Trimming cost V 6 bases and J 1 base, with 12 bases left between them. Here the CDR3 DNA reads TGTGCCATCAGAATACAGGGCCCGAACACTGAAGCTTTCTTT. Protein sequence: CAIRIQGPNTEAFF.

In nucleotides, the CDR3 is TGTGCCAGCAGTTCCCTGGAGGGCAACTCTGGGGCCAACGTCCTGACTTTC. This codes for CASSSLEGNSGANVLTF. This chain connects TRBV27 to TRBJ2-6; the D gene is possibly TRBD2 (6 bases). CDR3 length: 17 residues. Germline lookup yields CDR1 MNHEY and CDR2 SMNVEV (reference sequence). V lost 4 bases and J lost 0, with 13 bases in between.

This clonotype has a handful of counts. The rearrangement joins TRBV9 to TRBJ2-1; D might be TRBD2 (6 bases). Deletions cut 0 bases from V and 3 bases from J, with 10 bases between. The germline V gene has CDR1 SGDLS and CDR2 YYNGEE. The CDR3 extends over 15 amino acids. This chain's CDR3 is CASSVGEVHYNEQFF. In DNA, the CDR3 is TGTGCCAGCAGCGTAGGGGAGGTGCACTACAATGAGCAGTTCTTC.

This clonotype came up a few times. The chain recombines TRBV15 with TRBJ2-7; a possible D gene is TRBD1 (6 bases). The CDR3 is 15 residues long. Germline V gives CDR1 LNHNV, CDR2 YYDKDF (reference sequence). V was pared by 1 base and J by 1 base, with 11 bases between. This CDR3 is CATSRAGVESYEQYF. Here the CDR3 DNA reads TGTGCCACCAGCAGAGCAGGGGTTGAGTCCTACGAGCAGTACTTC.

The rearrangement joins TRBV6-1 to TRBJ1-6; a weak D match, TRBD1 (5 bases). Germline V gene sequence: CDR1 MNHNS, CDR2 SASEGT. CDR3 size: 15 residues. The V end was cut by 6 bases, the J end by 3 bases, with 12 bases between. The CDR3 nucleotides are TGTGCCAGCAGCCTCCTCAGGGACTATAATTCACCCCTCCACTTT. Its translation: CASSLLRDYNSPLHF.

In its sample, this clonotype was seen a few times. The V gene is TRBV11-2, the J gene TRBJ2-3; 10 bases are shared with TRBD2. With V trimmed by 1 base and J by 2 bases, 9 bases remained unmatched. The CDR3 has 18 amino acids. CDR1 and CDR2 from the germline V gene are SGHAT and FQNNGV. The CDR3 DNA follows: TGTGCCAGCAGCTTAGGGAAAAGCGGGAGGGGGAACACAGATACGCAGTATTTT. As protein: CASSLGKSGRGNTDTQYF.

This clonotype was observed a handful of times. The CDR3 loop is CASSLVVGLNTGELFF. CDR3 coding DNA: TGTGCCAGCAGCTTAGTCGTGGGTCTGAACACCGGGGAGCTGTTTTTT. The rearrangement joins TRBV11-2 to TRBJ2-2; no clear D gene. The germline V gene has CDR1 SGHAT and CDR2 FQNNGV. This CDR3 region has 16 residues. With 1 base removed from V and 1 base from J, the gap between germline ends came to 10 bases.

In this sample, this clonotype turned up a few times. The DNA of the CDR3 is TGTGCCCTGGGAAGGAGCTATGGCTACACCTTC. This translates into CALGRSYGYTF. V and J are TRBV27 and TRBJ1-2; D is unclear. Germline V gene data show CDR1 as MNHEY and CDR2 as SMNVEV (reference sequence). The V end was cut by 11 bases, the J end by 4 bases, with 11 bases between. The CDR3 runs to 11 residues.

A few counts support this clonotype. The genes are TRBV5-1 and TRBJ2-5; 7 nucleotides align to TRBD1. The CDR3 spans 16 residues. Trimming at V came to 4 bases and at J to 1 base, leaving 10 bases not matched to a gene. CDR1 is SGHRS and CDR2 is YFSETQ in the germline V gene. CDR3 in amino acids: CASSTPDRTLQETQYF. CDR3 DNA sequence: TGCGCCAGCAGCACACCGGACAGGACCCTCCAAGAGACCCAGTACTTC.

In its sample, this clonotype was seen a few times. The chain combines TRBV24-1 with TRBJ2-1; weak D call: TRBD1 (6 bases). The germline gives CDR1 KGHDR, CDR2 SFDVKD. The CDR3 spans 13 residues. Trimming removed 3 bases from V and 6 bases from J, with 8 bases in between. The CDR3 nucleotides are TGTGCCACCAGTGATCCGGACAGCAATGAGCAGTTCTTC. This sequence encodes CATSDPDSNEQFF.

This clonotype showed up just a few times. The V gene is TRBV12-3 or TRBV12-4, the J gene TRBJ2-5; TRBD1 might be the D (5 bases). CDR3 length: 14 amino acids. Trimming shortened V by 7 bases and J by 5 bases, and 17 bases separated the two germline ends. The CDR3 loop is CASKKTVTEETQYF. The CDR3 coding sequence is TGTGCCAGCAAAAAGACAGTTACCGAGGAGACCCAGTACTTC.

There are many counts of this clonotype. The chain couples TRBV29-1 to TRBJ2-1; 14 nucleotides match TRBD2. Germline-derived CDR1 and CDR2 are SQVTM and ANQGSEA. The CDR3 covers 17 residues. V shed 5 bases, J shed 2 bases, and the junction held 8 bases outside the gene matches. CDR3 sequence (DNA): TGCAGCGTTACCGGGACTAGCGGGAGAATGACCTACAATGAGCAGTTCTTC. Residues: CSVTGTSGRMTYNEQFF.

This clonotype has only a few counts. V is TRBV28 and J is TRBJ2-7; 14 nucleotides align to TRBD2. The germline gives CDR1 MDHEN, CDR2 SYDVKM. The trim removed 7 bases at V and 3 bases at J, leaving 14 bases unmatched. The CDR3 length is 18 residues. The DNA for the CDR3 is TGTGCCAGCACGCAAGGACTAGCGGGGGGAAGCTGGGTCTACGAGCAGTACTTC. Translated, it gives CASTQGLAGGSWVYEQYF. Supplemented by reference TRBV28 and TRBJ2-7, the full variable domain reads DVKVTQSSRYLVKRTGEKVFLECVQDMDHENMFWYRQDPGLGLRLIYFSYDVKMKEKGDIPEGYSVSREKKERFSLILESASTNQTSMYLCASTQGLAGGSWVYEQYFGPGTRLTVT.

This clonotype was counted between two and nine times. The chain carries TRBV12-3 or TRBV12-4 and TRBJ2-2, with 7 bases that match TRBD1. The V segment lost 4 bases and the J segment 6 bases; nucleotides outside the gene matches: 5. The CDR3 extends over 14 amino acids. In nucleotides, the CDR3 is TGTGCCAGCAGTTCCCGACAGGGATCCGGGGAGCTGTTTTTT. Its translation: CASSSRQGSGELFF.

Details on this clonotype: The junction differs from germline at one of its ends, possibly a read error. The rearrangement uses TRBV6-1 and TRBJ2-5; the D is unclear. The CDR3 runs 11 residues. Germline CDR1 MNHNS, CDR2 SASEGT. CDR3 nucleotide sequence: TGTGCCAGCACGACCGGACCCCACCCCGAATTC. It encodes CASTTGPHPEF.